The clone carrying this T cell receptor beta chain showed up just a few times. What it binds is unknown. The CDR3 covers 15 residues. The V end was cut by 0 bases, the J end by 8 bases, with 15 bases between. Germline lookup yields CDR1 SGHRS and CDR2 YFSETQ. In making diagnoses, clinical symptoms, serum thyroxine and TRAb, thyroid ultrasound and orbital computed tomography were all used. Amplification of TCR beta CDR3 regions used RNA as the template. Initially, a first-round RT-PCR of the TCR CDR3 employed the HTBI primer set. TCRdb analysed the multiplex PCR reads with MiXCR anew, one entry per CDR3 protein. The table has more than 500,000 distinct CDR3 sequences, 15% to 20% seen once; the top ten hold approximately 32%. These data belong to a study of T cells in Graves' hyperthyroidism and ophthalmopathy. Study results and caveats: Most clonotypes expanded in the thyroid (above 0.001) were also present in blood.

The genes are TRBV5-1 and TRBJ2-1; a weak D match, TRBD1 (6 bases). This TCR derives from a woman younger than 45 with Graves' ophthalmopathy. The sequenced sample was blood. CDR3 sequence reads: CASSLAWGPRDEQFF. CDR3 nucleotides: TGCGCCAGCAGCTTGGCGTGGGGGCCGAGGGATGAGCAGTTCTTC.